Following are 6 T cell receptor beta chains from one sample sequenced in a study of OX40 agonist ivuxolimab in advanced cancers. The protocol was immunoSEQ multiplex PCR, while the TCRdb copy is restricted to in-frame clones and leaves out a portion. The data contain tens of thousands of clones, about nine tenths of them singletons. The input for sequencing was CD4+ or CD8+ T cells sorted from blood, taken in a trial of the OX40 agonist ivuxolimab. Receptors originate from an adult with an advanced solid tumor such as melanoma, head and neck, liver or kidney cancer.

This chain joins TRBV5-1 and TRBJ1-1, with a tentative D call TRBD1 (5 bases). The CDR3 runs 13 residues. V was trimmed by 2 bases and J by 1 base, leaving 6 bases between them. The V gene's germline CDR1 is SGHRS and CDR2 YFSETQ. The CDR3 sequence is CASSFQGNTEAFF. The CDR3 coding sequence is TGCGCCAGCAGCTTTCAGGGGAACACTGAAGCTTTCTTT.

This chain's CDR3 is CASSRGQDYGYTF. The CDR3 DNA is TGTGCCAGCAGCCGAGGACAGGACTATGGCTACACCTTC. The chain joins TRBV7-3 to TRBJ1-2; 7 bases line up with TRBD1. CDR1 SGHTA and CDR2 FQGTGA come from the germline V gene. CDR3 length: 13 amino acids. Trimming at V came to 5 bases and at J to 3 bases, leaving 3 bases not matched to a gene. The variable domain in full, completed from reference TRBV7-3 and TRBJ1-2, reads GAGVSQTPSNKVTEKGKYVELRCDPISGHTALYWYRQSLGQGPEFLIYFQGTGAADDSGLPNDRFFAVRPEGSVSTLKIQRTERGDSAVYLCASSRGQDYGYTFGSGTRLTVV.

This chain connects TRBV11-2 to TRBJ2-5; 10 nucleotides align to TRBD2. The trim removed 2 bases at V and 5 bases at J, leaving 11 bases unmatched. This CDR3 comprises 17 residues. The germline CDR1 and CDR2 sequences are SGHAT and FQNNGV. The CDR3 is CASSLTSGLAGEETQYF. The CDR3 nucleotides read TGTGCCAGCAGCTTAACCTCGGGGCTAGCGGGGGAGGAGACCCAGTACTTC.

This chain joins TRBV10-3 and TRBJ1-5, with D perhaps TRBD1 (6 bases). Looked up from germline, CDR1 is ENHRY and CDR2 is SYGVKD. The V and J ends lost 4 bases and 7 bases respectively, with 14 bases between them. This CDR3 has 14 residues. The CDR3 here is CAISVGARRQPQHF. CDR3 nucleotides: TGTGCCATCAGTGTGGGGGCAAGAAGACAGCCCCAGCATTTT.

V is TRBV5-6 and J is TRBJ2-7; D perhaps matches TRBD1 (6 bases). CDR1 SGHDT and CDR2 YYEEEE come from the germline V gene. Trimming removed 4 bases at V and 0 bases at J, with 17 bases between. The CDR3 is 16 residues long. DNA for the CDR3: TGTGCCAGCAGCATTCCTTTCCAGGGGAGCTCCTACGAGCAGTACTTC. It encodes CASSIPFQGSSYEQYF.

This chain uses TRBV7-3 with TRBJ2-5; 12 nucleotides match TRBD2. CDR3 length equals 15 residues. Germline values: CDR1 SGHTA, CDR2 FQGTGA. Trimming at V came to 4 bases and at J to 5 bases, leaving 5 bases not matched to a gene. The DNA of the CDR3 is TGTGCCAGCAGCTCGCTAGCGGGGGGGCGGGAGACCCAGTACTTC. Translated: CASSSLAGGRETQYF.